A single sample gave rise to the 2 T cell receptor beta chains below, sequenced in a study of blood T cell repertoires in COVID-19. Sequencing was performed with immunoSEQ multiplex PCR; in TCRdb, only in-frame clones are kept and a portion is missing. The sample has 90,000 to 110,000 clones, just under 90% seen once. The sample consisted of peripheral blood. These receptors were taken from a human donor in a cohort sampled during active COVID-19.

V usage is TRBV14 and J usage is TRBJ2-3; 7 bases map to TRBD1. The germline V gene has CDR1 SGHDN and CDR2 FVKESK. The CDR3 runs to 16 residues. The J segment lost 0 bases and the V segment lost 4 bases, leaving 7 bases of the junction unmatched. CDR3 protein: CASSPRQGWSTDTQYF. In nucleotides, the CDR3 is TGTGCCAGCAGCCCGCGACAGGGATGGAGCACAGATACGCAGTATTTT. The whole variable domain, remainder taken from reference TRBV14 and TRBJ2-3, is EAGVTQFPSHSVIEKGQTVTLRCDPISGHDNLYWYRRVMGKEIKFLLHFVKESKQDESGMPNNRFLAERTGGTYSTLKVQPAELEDSGVYFCASSPRQGWSTDTQYFGPGTRLTVL.

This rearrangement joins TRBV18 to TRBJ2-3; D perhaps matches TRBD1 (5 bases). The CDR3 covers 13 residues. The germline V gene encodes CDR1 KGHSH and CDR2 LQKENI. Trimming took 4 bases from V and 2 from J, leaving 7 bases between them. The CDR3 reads CASSLRATDTQYF. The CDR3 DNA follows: TGTGCCAGCTCACTCAGGGCCACAGATACGCAGTATTTT.